The rows below give T cell receptor beta chains drawn from one sample of a study of blood T cell repertoires in COVID-19. Some clones are missing from TCRdb's copy, which holds only in-frame ones; the method was immunoSEQ multiplex PCR. Of some 240,000 clones listed, 90% were seen once; the top ten hold roughly 2%. The sequencing input was peripheral blood. The source of these receptors is a woman in her sixties or seventies with COVID-19, enrolled during active disease. Each CDR3 is given with its conserved first and last residue. A D gene is named only where the DNA matches it firmly. Clone size is shown for a subset of rows, as once, few, many or a class of expanded clone.

TRBV18	NA	NA	TRBJ1-2	CASSQGLSDYGYTF	TGTGCCAGCTCACAGGGACTTTCAGACTATGGCTACACCTTC
TRBV27	TRBD1	few	TRBJ1-5	CASSLRGQAWHF	TGTGCCAGCAGTTTAAGGGGACAGGCGTGGCATTTT
TRBV6-2/TRBV6-3	NA	NA	TRBJ1-5	CASSYVGKGINQPQHF	TGTGCCAGCAGTTACGTGGGGAAGGGGATCAATCAGCCCCAGCATTTT
TRBV6-5	NA	NA	TRBJ1-5	CASIPTGNNQPQHF	TGTGCCAGCATTCCTACAGGGAACAATCAGCCCCAGCATTTT
TRBV7-8	TRBD1	NA	TRBJ1-2	CASSPNRDRGRLDYGYTF	TGTGCCAGCAGCCCGAACCGGGACAGGGGGCGGCTGGATTATGGCTACACCTTC
TRBV30	TRBD1	NA	TRBJ1-2	CAWRAGTGSGGYTF	TGTGCCTGGAGGGCCGGGACAGGGTCAGGAGGCTACACCTTC
TRBV18	TRBD1	NA	TRBJ1-2	CASSPPDRVRYGYTF	TGTGCCAGCTCACCTCCGGACAGGGTCCGGTATGGCTACACCTTC
TRBV5-1	TRBD1	NA	TRBJ1-1	CASSLGPGTGSGEAFF	TGCGCCAGCAGCTTGGGACCCGGGACAGGGAGCGGTGAAGCTTTCTTT
TRBV15	TRBD2	NA	TRBJ2-1	CATSLGRGVDEQFF	TGTGCCACCAGCTTGGGGCGGGGGGTGGATGAGCAGTTCTTC
TRBV4-3	NA	NA	TRBJ1-5	CASSQGLGGIQPQHF	TGCGCCAGCAGCCAAGGATTAGGAGGGATTCAGCCCCAGCATTTT
TRBV2	NA	NA	TRBJ1-2	CASSGFYGYTF	TGTGCCAGCAGCGGGTTCTATGGCTACACCTTC
TRBV3-1/TRBV3-2	NA	NA	TRBJ2-1	CASSQGLASNEQFF	TGTGCCAGCAGCCAAGGGCTAGCGAGCAATGAGCAGTTCTTC
TRBV7-2	NA	NA	TRBJ1-2	CASSSQVGYGYTF	TGTGCCAGCAGCTCACAGGTTGGCTATGGCTACACCTTC
TRBV7-2	NA	NA	TRBJ2-3	CASSLASRATDTQYF	TGTGCCAGCAGCTTAGCTTCCAGGGCCACAGATACGCAGTATTTT
TRBV6-5	NA	NA	TRBJ2-1	CASGRGENYNEQFF	TGTGCCAGCGGACGCGGGGAAAACTACAATGAGCAGTTCTTC
TRBV27	TRBD2	NA	TRBJ2-7	CASSPSGRALSYEQYF	TGTGCCAGCAGCCCCTCGGGGAGGGCTCTCTCCTACGAGCAGTACTTC
TRBV7-6	NA	NA	TRBJ2-3	CASSLLAGHQSTDTQYF	TGTGCCAGCAGCTTGCTGGCGGGGCACCAATCCACAGATACGCAGTATTTT
TRBV18	NA	NA	TRBJ1-2	CASSDNPDYTF	TGTGCCAGCTCTGACAATCCGGACTACACCTTC
TRBV6-5	NA	NA	TRBJ1-2	CASSYSRQATGGYTF	TGTGCCAGCAGTTACTCGAGGCAGGCAACAGGTGGCTACACCTTC
TRBV4-1	NA	NA	TRBJ1-5	CASSPGYSNQPQHF	TGCGCCAGCAGCCCCGGGTATAGCAATCAGCCCCAGCATTTT
TRBV6-1	NA	NA	TRBJ1-1	CASSEGQNTEAFF	TGTGCCAGCAGTGAAGGACAGAACACTGAAGCTTTCTTT
TRBV4-3	TRBD2	NA	TRBJ2-1	CASSQSSGGTNNEQFF	TGCGCCAGCAGCCAATCTAGCGGGGGTACTAACAATGAGCAGTTCTTC
TRBV29-1	TRBD1	NA	TRBJ1-1	CSVEGQGGTEAFF	TGCAGCGTTGAAGGACAGGGGGGCACTGAAGCTTTCTTT
TRBV19	NA	few	TRBJ1-2	CASSIAGVGYTF	TGTGCCAGTAGTATAGCAGGGGTTGGCTACACCTTC
TRBV6-4	TRBD1	NA	TRBJ1-5	CASSDTGQGLSNQPQHF	TGTGCCAGCAGTGACACCGGACAGGGCCTTAGCAATCAGCCCCAGCATTTT
TRBV5-4	TRBD2	NA	TRBJ2-3	CASSPAPLAGSSDTQYF	TGTGCCAGCAGCCCCGCGCCACTAGCGGGGTCTTCCGATACGCAGTATTTT
TRBV9	NA	NA	TRBJ1-5	CASSVGPGLTTGQHF	TGTGCCAGCAGCGTAGGACCCGGCCTCACCACGGGCCAGCATTTT
TRBV7-3	NA	NA	TRBJ2-2	CASSLTPVANTGELFF	TGTGCCAGCAGCTTAACCCCAGTGGCGAACACCGGGGAGCTGTTTTTT
TRBV18	TRBD1	once	TRBJ2-5	CASSLDRGAQETQYF	TGTGCCAGCTCACTTGACAGGGGGGCCCAAGAGACCCAGTACTTC
TRBV7-9	NA	NA	TRBJ2-7	CASSHISLAAPYEQYF	TGTGCCAGCAGCCACATCTCCCTAGCCGCCCCCTACGAGCAGTACTTC
TRBV19	TRBD1	NA	TRBJ1-4	CASSMRTGYEKLFF	TGTGCCAGTAGTATGAGGACAGGGTACGAAAAACTGTTTTTT
TRBV7-9	TRBD1	NA	TRBJ1-5	CASSAGQAYQPQHF	TGTGCCAGCAGCGCCGGACAGGCATATCAGCCCCAGCATTTT
TRBV7-9	TRBD1	once	TRBJ2-7	CASTDRTLSYEQYF	TGTGCCAGCACGGACAGGACGTTATCCTACGAGCAGTACTTC
TRBV3-1/TRBV3-2	TRBD1	NA	TRBJ1-2	CASSRDRVGYTF	TGTGCCAGCAGCCGGGACAGGGTTGGCTACACCTTC
TRBV29-1	NA	NA	TRBJ2-2	CSAGGNTGELFF	TGCAGCGCGGGGGGCAACACCGGGGAGCTGTTTTTT
TRBV7-2	TRBD2	NA	TRBJ2-7	CASSSSSGGAYEQYF	TGTGCCAGCAGCTCGTCTAGCGGGGGGGCCTACGAGCAGTACTTC
TRBV10-2	NA	NA	TRBJ1-3	CASSEPDRNTIYF	TGCGCCAGCAGTGAGCCCGACAGAAACACCATATATTTT
TRBV3-1/TRBV3-2	TRBD1	NA	TRBJ2-7	CASSHIGTGLISSYEQYF	TGTGCCAGCAGCCATATAGGGACAGGCCTTATTAGCTCCTACGAGCAGTACTTC
TRBV10-1	NA	NA	TRBJ1-1	CASSERQAEAFF	TGCGCCAGCAGTGAAAGACAGGCCGAAGCTTTCTTT